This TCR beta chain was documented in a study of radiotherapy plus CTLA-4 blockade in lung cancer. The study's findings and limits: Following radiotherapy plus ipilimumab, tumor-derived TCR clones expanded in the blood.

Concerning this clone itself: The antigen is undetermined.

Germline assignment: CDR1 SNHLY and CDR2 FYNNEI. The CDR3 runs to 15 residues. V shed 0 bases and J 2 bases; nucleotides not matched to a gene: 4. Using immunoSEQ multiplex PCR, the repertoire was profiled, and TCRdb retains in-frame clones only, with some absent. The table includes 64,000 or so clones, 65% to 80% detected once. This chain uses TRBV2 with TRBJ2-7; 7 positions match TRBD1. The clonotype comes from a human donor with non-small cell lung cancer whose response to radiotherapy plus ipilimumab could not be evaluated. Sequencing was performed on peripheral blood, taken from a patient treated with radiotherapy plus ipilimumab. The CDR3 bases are TGTGCCAGCAGTGAAGCGTTGACAGGGCCCTACGAGCAGTACTTC. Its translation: CASSEALTGPYEQYF. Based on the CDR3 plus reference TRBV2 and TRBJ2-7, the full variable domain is EPEVTQTPSHQVTQMGQEVILRCVPISNHLYFYWYRQILGQKVEFLVSFYNNEISEKSEIFDDQFSVERPDGSNFTLKIRSTKLEDSAMYFCASSEALTGPYEQYFGPGTRLTVT.